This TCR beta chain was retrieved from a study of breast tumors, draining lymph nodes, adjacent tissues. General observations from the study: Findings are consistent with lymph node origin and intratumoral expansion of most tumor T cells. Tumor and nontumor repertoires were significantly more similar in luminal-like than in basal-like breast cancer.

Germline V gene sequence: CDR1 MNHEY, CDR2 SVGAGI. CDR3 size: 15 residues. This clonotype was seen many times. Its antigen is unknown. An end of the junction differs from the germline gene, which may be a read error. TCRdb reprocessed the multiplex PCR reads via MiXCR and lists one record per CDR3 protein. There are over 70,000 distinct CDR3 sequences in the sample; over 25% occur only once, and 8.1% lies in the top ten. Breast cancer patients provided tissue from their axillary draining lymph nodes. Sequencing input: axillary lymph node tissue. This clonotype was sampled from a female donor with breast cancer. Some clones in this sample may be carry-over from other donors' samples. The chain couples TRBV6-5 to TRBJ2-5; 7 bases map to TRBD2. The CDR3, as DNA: TGTGCCAGCAGTCACTCCTTTGGCGGGAGAGAGACCCAGTACTTC. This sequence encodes CASSHSFGGRETQYF.